The present entry profiles one TCR beta chain with its context. Followed over time, Seattle patients had been enrolled while infection was active. Trimming removed 6 bases at V and 7 bases at J, with 13 bases between. The CDR3 is 12 amino acids. CDR1 and CDR2 from the germline V gene are SGHNT and YENEEA. The protocol was immunoSEQ multiplex PCR, while the TCRdb copy is restricted to in-frame clones and leaves out a portion. The sample consists of some 360,000 clones, more than 75% of them appearing once. The source of the sample is a study of blood T cell repertoires in COVID-19. The clonotype originates from a woman aged 60-70 years with COVID-19, enrolled during active disease. The chain employs TRBV11-3 and TRBJ2-7, with D perhaps matching TRBD1 (6 bases). The sample comprised peripheral blood. The CDR3 spells CASSRRGGEQYF. The CDR3 DNA reads TGTGCCAGCAGTCGAAGAGGGGGTGAGCAGTACTTC. Full variable domain (rest looked up from reference TRBV11-3 and TRBJ2-7): EAGVVQSPRYKIIEKKQPVAFWCNPISGHNTLYWYLQNLGQGPELLIRYENEEAVDDSQLPKDRFSAERLKGVDSTLKIQPAELGDSAVYLCASSRRGGEQYFGPGTRLTVT.